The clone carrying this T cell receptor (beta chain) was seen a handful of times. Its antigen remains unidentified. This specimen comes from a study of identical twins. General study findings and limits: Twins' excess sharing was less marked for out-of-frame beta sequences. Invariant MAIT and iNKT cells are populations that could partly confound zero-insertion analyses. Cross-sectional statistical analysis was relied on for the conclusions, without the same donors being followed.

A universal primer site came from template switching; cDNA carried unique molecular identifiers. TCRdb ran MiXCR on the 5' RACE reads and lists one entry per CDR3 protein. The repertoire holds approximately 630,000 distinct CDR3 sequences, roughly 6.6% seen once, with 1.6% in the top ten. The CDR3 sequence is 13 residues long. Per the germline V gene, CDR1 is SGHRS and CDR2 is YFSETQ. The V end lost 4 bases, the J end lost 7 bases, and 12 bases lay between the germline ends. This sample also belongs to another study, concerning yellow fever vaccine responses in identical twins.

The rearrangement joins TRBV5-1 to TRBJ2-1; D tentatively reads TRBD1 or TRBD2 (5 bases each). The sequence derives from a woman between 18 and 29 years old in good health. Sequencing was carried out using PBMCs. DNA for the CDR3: TGCGCCAGCAGCCGGGACGGCACAAATGAGCAGTTCTTC. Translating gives CASSRDGTNEQFF.